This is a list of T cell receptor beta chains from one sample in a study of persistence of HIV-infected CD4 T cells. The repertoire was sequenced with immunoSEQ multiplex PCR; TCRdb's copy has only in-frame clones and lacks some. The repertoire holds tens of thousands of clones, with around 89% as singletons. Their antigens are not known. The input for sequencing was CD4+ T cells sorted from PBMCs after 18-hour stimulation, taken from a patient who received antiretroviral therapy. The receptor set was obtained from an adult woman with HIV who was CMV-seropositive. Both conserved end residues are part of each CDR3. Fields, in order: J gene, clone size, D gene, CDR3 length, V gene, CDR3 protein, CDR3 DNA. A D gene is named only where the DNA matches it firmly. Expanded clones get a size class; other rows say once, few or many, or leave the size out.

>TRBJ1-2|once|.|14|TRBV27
CASSYGPLNYGYTF
TGTGCCAGCAGTTACGGACCGTTAAACTATGGCTACACCTTC
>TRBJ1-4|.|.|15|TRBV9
CASSGGWVTNEKLFF
TGTGCCAGCAGCGGGGGCTGGGTAACTAATGAAAAACTGTTTTTT
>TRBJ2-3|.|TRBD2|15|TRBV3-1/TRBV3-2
CASSQAKATGGTQYF
TGTGCCAGCAGCCAAGCAAAGGCCACGGGGGGTACGCAGTATTTT
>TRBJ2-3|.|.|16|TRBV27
CASSPGTPMFEDTQYF
TGTGCCAGCAGCCCCGGGACACCCATGTTCGAGGATACGCAGTATTTT
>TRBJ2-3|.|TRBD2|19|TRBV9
CASSVAFGTSGGARDTQYF
TGTGCCAGCAGCGTAGCTTTCGGGACTAGCGGGGGGGCGAGAGATACGCAGTATTTT
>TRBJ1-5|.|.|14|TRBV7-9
CASSLKGSNQPQHF
TGTGCCAGCAGCTTAAAGGGTAGCAATCAGCCCCAGCATTTT
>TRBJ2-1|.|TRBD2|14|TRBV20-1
CSASASGLRDEQFF
TGCAGTGCTAGTGCTAGCGGCCTCCGAGATGAGCAGTTCTTC
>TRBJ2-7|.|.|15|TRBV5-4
CASSVVSGGPDEQYF
TGTGCCAGCAGCGTCGTGAGTGGGGGGCCCGACGAGCAGTACTTC
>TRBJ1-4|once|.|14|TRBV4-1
CASSQERDNEKLFF
TGCGCCAGCAGCCAAGAGAGGGATAATGAAAAACTGTTTTTT
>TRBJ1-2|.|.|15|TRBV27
CASSLSSWGLYGYTF
TGTGCCAGCAGTTTATCTTCATGGGGGCTCTATGGCTACACCTTC
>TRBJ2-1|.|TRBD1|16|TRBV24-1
CATSDPGTATINEQFF
TGTGCCACCAGTGACCCCGGGACAGCGACTATCAATGAGCAGTTCTTC
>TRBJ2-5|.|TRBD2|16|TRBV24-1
CATSDLKRGGRGTQYF
TGTGCCACCAGTGATTTGAAGCGGGGGGGCAGGGGGACCCAGTACTTC
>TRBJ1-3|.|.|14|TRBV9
CASSPRDSGNTIYF
TGTGCCAGCAGCCCCCGTGACTCTGGAAACACCATATATTTT
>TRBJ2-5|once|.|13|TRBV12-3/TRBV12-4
CASSALGSPGEYF
TGTGCCAGCAGTGCCCTCGGATCTCCAGGGGAGTACTTC
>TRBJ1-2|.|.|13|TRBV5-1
CASSFDSYYGYTF
TGCGCCAGCAGCTTCGACAGCTACTATGGCTACACCTTC
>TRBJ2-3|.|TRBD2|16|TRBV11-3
CASSIGLAGVTDTQYF
TGTGCCAGCAGCATTGGACTAGCGGGGGTCACAGATACGCAGTATTTT
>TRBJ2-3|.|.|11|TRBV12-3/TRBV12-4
CASSLSNTQYF
TGTGCCAGCAGTTTGAGTAATACGCAGTATTTT
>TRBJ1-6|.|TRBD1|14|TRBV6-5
CASSPGQYNSPLHF
TGTGCCAGCAGTCCGGGACAGTATAATTCACCCCTCCACTTT
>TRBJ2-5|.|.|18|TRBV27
CASSLKGFATAFQETQYF
TGTGCCAGCAGTTTAAAAGGGTTCGCCACGGCTTTTCAAGAGACCCAGTACTTC
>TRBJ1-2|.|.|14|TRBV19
CASSMSVANYGYTF
TGTGCCAGTAGTATGAGCGTAGCTAACTATGGCTACACCTTC
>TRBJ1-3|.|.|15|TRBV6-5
CASAGVPWLGNTIYF
TGTGCCAGCGCTGGGGTGCCCTGGTTGGGAAACACCATATATTTT
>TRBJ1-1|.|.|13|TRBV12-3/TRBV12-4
CASRQTDDTEAFF
TGTGCCAGCAGACAGACAGACGACACTGAAGCTTTCTTT
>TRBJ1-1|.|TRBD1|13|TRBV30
CAWKGGAKTEAFF
TGTGCCTGGAAAGGGGGCGCGAAGACTGAAGCTTTCTTT
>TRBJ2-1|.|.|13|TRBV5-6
CASSLEGNNEQFF
TGTGCCAGCAGCTTGGAAGGGAACAATGAGCAGTTCTTC
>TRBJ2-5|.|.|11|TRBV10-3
CATRVGETQYF
TGTGCCACCAGGGTAGGCGAGACCCAGTACTTC
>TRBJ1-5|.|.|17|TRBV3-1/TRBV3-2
CASSQGGGGGWNQPQHF
TGTGCCAGCAGCCAAGGAGGAGGGGGGGGTTGGAATCAGCCCCAGCATTTT
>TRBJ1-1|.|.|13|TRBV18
CASSLQGNTEAFF
TGTGCCAGCTCACTACAGGGTAACACTGAAGCTTTCTTT
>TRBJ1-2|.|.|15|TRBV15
CATSRDIGSVYGYTF
TGTGCCACCAGCAGGGACATAGGGTCGGTCTATGGCTACACCTTC
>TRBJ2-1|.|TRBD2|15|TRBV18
CASSPGLAGNNEQFF
TGTGCCAGCTCCCCCGGACTAGCGGGAAACAATGAGCAGTTCTTC
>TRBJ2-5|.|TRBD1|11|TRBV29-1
CSAAGGETQYF
TGCAGCGCCGCAGGGGGAGAGACCCAGTACTTC
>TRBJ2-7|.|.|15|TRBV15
CATSPAGGATYEQYF
TGTGCCACCAGCCCGGCCGGGGGAGCCACCTACGAGCAGTACTTC
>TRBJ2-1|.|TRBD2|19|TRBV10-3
CAISESRGPRGGGDNEQFF
TGTGCCATCAGTGAGTCCCGGGGCCCGCGGGGGGGCGGGGACAATGAGCAGTTCTTC
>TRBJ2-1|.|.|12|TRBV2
CASSPEYNEQFF
TGTGCCAGCAGTCCCGAGTACAATGAGCAGTTCTTC
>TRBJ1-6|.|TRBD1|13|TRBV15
CATTPDRKLPLHF
TGTGCCACCACTCCGGACAGGAAACTCCCCCTCCACTTT
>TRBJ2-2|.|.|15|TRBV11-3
CASSFNAQATGELFF
TGTGCCAGCAGCTTTAACGCACAAGCTACCGGGGAGCTGTTTTTT
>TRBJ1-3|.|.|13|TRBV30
CAWATGSGNTIYF
TGTGCCTGGGCGACGGGCTCTGGAAACACCATATATTTT
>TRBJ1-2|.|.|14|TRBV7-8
CASSLAAGPYGYTF
TGTGCCAGCAGCTTAGCGGCAGGGCCCTATGGCTACACCTTC
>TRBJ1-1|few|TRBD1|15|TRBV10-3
CAISGNRGLNTEAFF
TGTGCCATCAGTGGGAACAGGGGGCTGAACACTGAAGCTTTCTTT
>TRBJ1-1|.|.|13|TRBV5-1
CASSFTGNTEAFF
TGCGCCAGCAGCTTTACGGGGAACACTGAAGCTTTCTTT